The 19 T cell receptor beta chains below were found in one sample sequenced in a study of CD8 T cells in Susac syndrome. Roughly 0.5 to 1 ug RNA was reverse transcribed with random hexamers. TCRdb used MiXCR to reprocess the immunoSEQ multiplex PCR reads, holding one entry per CDR3 protein. The sample includes roughly 80,000 distinct CDR3 sequences, about 93% of them seen just once. Sequencing was performed on CD4+ T cells from PBMCs. These receptors were obtained from a human donor with Susac syndrome.

The chain employs TRBV12-3 or TRBV12-4 and TRBJ2-5, with 9 bases that match TRBD2. V was clipped by 5 bases and J by 5 bases; unmatched bases: 3. The CDR3 runs to 13 residues. The CDR3 loop is CASSSGRYETQYF. The DNA of the CDR3 is TGTGCCAGCAGTAGCGGGAGGTACGAGACCCAGTACTTC.

The gene calls are TRBV27 and TRBJ2-1, with 11 bases matching TRBD2. CDR1 is MNHEY, CDR2 SMNVEV, per germline (reference sequence). V shed 5 bases, J shed 8 bases, and the junction held 8 bases outside the gene matches. The CDR3 runs 15 residues. DNA of the CDR3: TGTGCCAGCAGTCCAGGACTAGCGGGTGGGTATGAGCAGTTCTTC. Protein sequence: CASSPGLAGGYEQFF.

V usage is TRBV30 and J usage is TRBJ2-3; no definite D call. The CDR3 length is 11 residues. Germline CDR1 and CDR2: GTSNPN and SVGIG (reference sequence). V was pared by 1 base and J by 5 bases, with 4 bases between. The CDR3 loop is CAWSERDTQYF. DNA of the CDR3: TGTGCCTGGAGTGAGAGAGATACGCAGTATTTT.

CDR3 region: CASSLDRALRPQHF. The CDR3 DNA reads as TGTGCCAGCAGTCTTGACAGGGCACTGCGGCCCCAGCATTTT. This chain joins TRBV28 and TRBJ1-5; 7 bases agree with TRBD1. The CDR3 totals 14 residues. Germline V gives CDR1 MDHEN, CDR2 SYDVKM. The trim removed 5 bases at V and 9 bases at J, leaving 10 bases unmatched.

The chain recombines TRBV27 with TRBJ2-7, with 12 bases matching TRBD2. There are 17 residues in the CDR3. Germline V CDR1 and CDR2: MNHEY, SMNVEV (reference sequence). V was clipped by 10 bases and J by 2 bases; unmatched bases: 15. In DNA form, the CDR3 reads TGTGCCAACCAACAGGGGTTTCTAGCGGGAGGGCCCTACGAGCAGTACTTC. Translating it yields CANQQGFLAGGPYEQYF.

The chain has TRBV27 and TRBJ2-1; TRBD1 matches at 8 bases. The CDR3 is 16 residues long. The V segment lost 6 bases and the J segment 2 bases; nucleotides outside the gene matches: 9. The germline V gene encodes CDR1 MNHEY and CDR2 SMNVEV (reference sequence). For the CDR3, the DNA is TGTGCCAGCAGAGGGACAGGCACAAGGCCCTACAATGAGCAGTTCTTC. This sequence encodes CASRGTGTRPYNEQFF.

V and J are TRBV5-6 and TRBJ2-5; tentatively, D is TRBD1 or TRBD2 (5 bases each). Germline lookup yields CDR1 SGHDT and CDR2 YYEEEE. V lost 3 bases and J lost 7, with 22 bases in between. The CDR3 consists of 16 residues. Here the CDR3 DNA reads TGTGCCAGCAGCTCTCAGGACGGAAGAGGGGTGGCGACCCAGTACTTC. Protein sequence: CASSSQDGRGVATQYF.

This chain joins TRBV5-1 and TRBJ1-2; D perhaps matches TRBD1 (5 bases). V was trimmed by 0 bases and J by 0 bases, leaving 9 bases between them. The CDR3 totals 15 residues. Germline V gives CDR1 SGHRS, CDR2 YFSETQ. CDR3 in amino acids: CASSLVAGTNYGYTF. In DNA, the CDR3 is TGCGCCAGCAGCTTGGTGGCAGGGACTAACTATGGCTACACCTTC.

This clonotype was observed a handful of times. The chain links TRBV12-3 or TRBV12-4 to TRBJ2-3; D remains unclear. Between the trimmed V and J ends, which lost 5 bases and 2 bases, there was a span of 5 bases. The CDR3 has 12 amino acids. The CDR3 loop is CASSPNTDTQYF. The CDR3, as DNA: TGTGCCAGCAGTCCCAACACAGATACGCAGTATTTT.

The rearrangement links TRBV5-1 to TRBJ2-2; D uncertain. The CDR3 totals 14 residues. V gave up 7 bases and J gave up 6 bases, with 16 bases separating them. Germline V gene sequence: CDR1 SGHRS, CDR2 YFSETQ. The CDR3 reads CASRADIAAGELFF. Written as DNA, the CDR3 is TGCGCCAGCCGTGCCGACATAGCCGCCGGGGAGCTGTTTTTT.

This chain joins TRBV19 and TRBJ2-7; tentatively, D is TRBD1 (6 bases). The CDR3 length is 15 residues. Deletions cut 4 bases from V and 4 bases from J, with 17 bases between. Germline CDR1 is LNHDA and CDR2 is SQIVND (reference sequence). DNA of the CDR3: TGTGCCAGTAGTACCCCTGGGGGCAGTGCTTACGAGCAGTACTTC. Translating it yields CASSTPGGSAYEQYF.

This clonotype has a handful of counts. Compared with germline, one end of the junction differs, possibly owing to a read error. The rearrangement joins TRBV4-3 to TRBJ1-3, with D unresolved. Germline CDR1 reads LGHNA; CDR2 reads YSLEER. The CDR3 consists of 10 residues. Here the CDR3 DNA reads TGCGCCATCACGAGGTGGTTGTGGAATTTT. Its translation: CAITRWLWNF.

This clonotype appeared a few times. The chain has TRBV6-1 and TRBJ2-3; perhaps D is TRBD1 or TRBD2 (6 bases each). CDR3 size: 17 residues. V was shortened by 8 bases and J by 4 bases, with 25 bases between the two germline ends. The germline V gene encodes CDR1 MNHNS and CDR2 SASEGT. The CDR3 region has the DNA TGTGCCAGCCGGGTCCCCCTCGGTGGGGGGACACCAGATACGCAGTATTTT. This encodes CASRVPLGGGTPDTQYF.

The chain has TRBV27 and TRBJ1-2, with D possibly TRBD1 on 6 matching bases. The germline CDR1 and CDR2 sequences are MNHEY and SMNVEV (reference sequence). V was clipped by 6 bases and J by 1 base, with 21 bases between them. CDR3 length equals 17 residues. CDR3 DNA sequence: TGTGCCAGCAGAACGACCGGAACAGGGCGGAATAACTATGGCTACACCTTC. It codes for CASRTTGTGRNNYGYTF.

The CDR3 coding sequence is TGTGCCAGCAGTCGGACTAGCGGGAGGGTGGAGACCCAGTACTTC. As protein: CASSRTSGRVETQYF. The rearrangement joins TRBV12-3 or TRBV12-4 to TRBJ2-5, with 15 bases lining up with TRBD2. The length of the CDR3 is 15 residues. The junction had 3 bases not matched to a gene; V was cut back by 5 bases and J by 5 bases.

In this sample, this clonotype turned up once. This chain connects TRBV12-3 or TRBV12-4 to TRBJ1-4, with TRBD1 as a possible D gene (5 bases). The length of the CDR3 is 16 residues. V lost 1 base, J lost 8 bases, and 17 bases lay in between. CDR3 DNA sequence: TGTGCCAGCAGTTTAGGGGGCGGAACGGGACGGGAAAAACTGTTTTTT. It yields the protein CASSLGGGTGREKLFF.

The J gene is TRBJ2-3, the V gene TRBV7-2; D perhaps matches TRBD2 (6 bases). Germline V gives CDR1 SGHTA, CDR2 FQGNSA. The CDR3 is 18 amino acids. Trimming pared 0 bases from V and 0 bases from J, leaving 16 bases between. The CDR3 spells CASSLAASERFSTDTQYF. CDR3 DNA sequence: TGTGCCAGCAGCTTAGCGGCTAGCGAGAGGTTTAGCACAGATACGCAGTATTTT.

CDR3 protein: CASSLGPLENEQYF. The DNA for the CDR3 is TGTGCCAGCAGCCTAGGACCGCTTGAAAACGAGCAGTACTTC. The chain is built from TRBV2 and TRBJ2-7; no reliable D call. V gave up 6 bases and J gave up 5 bases, with 17 bases separating them. The germline V gene has CDR1 SNHLY and CDR2 FYNNEI. The CDR3 totals 14 residues.

V is TRBV3-1 and J is TRBJ1-5; TRBD1 might be the D (5 bases). In germline, CDR1 is LGHDT, CDR2 YNNKEL (reference sequence). The CDR3 length is 12 residues. The germline V and J ends were trimmed by 2 bases and 7 bases, with 6 bases remaining between them. CDR3 nucleotides: TGTGCCAGCAGCCAACAGGGCCAGCCCCAGCATTTT. Translated, it gives CASSQQGQPQHF. Full variable domain (remainder filled in from reference TRBV3-1 and TRBJ1-5): DTAVSQTPKYLVTQMGNDKSIKCEQNLGHDTMYWYKQDSKKFLKIMFSYNNKELIINETVPNRFSPKSPDKAHLNLHINSLELGDSAVYFCASSQQGQPQHFGDGTRLSIL.